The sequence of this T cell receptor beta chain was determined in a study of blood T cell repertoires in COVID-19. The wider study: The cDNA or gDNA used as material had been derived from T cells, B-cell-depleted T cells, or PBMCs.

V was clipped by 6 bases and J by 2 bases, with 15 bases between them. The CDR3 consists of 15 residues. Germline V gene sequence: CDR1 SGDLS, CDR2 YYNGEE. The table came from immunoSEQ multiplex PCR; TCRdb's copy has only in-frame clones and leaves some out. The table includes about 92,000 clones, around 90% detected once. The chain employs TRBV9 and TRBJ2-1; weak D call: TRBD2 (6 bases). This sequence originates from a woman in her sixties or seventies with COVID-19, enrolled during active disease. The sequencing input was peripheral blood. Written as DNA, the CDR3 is TGTGCCAGCACCCCCAGGGACTGGACCTACAATGAGCAGTTCTTC. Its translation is CASTPRDWTYNEQFF.